The sequence of this T cell receptor (beta chain) was determined in a study of T cell repertoires in cytomegalovirus infection. Turning to the study itself: CMV epitopes, recently identified HLA-C-restricted and well-studied HLA-B-restricted, were used. Carrying CMV and the relevant HLA type showed in public TCR beta signatures. Notes on the study in general: People with CMV and the relevant HLA were identified by cumulative public TCR beta family frequency. CMV-specific TCR beta clonotypes restricted by HLA-C dominated the ex vivo response.

TCRdb ran MiXCR on the reads and lists one entry per CDR3 protein. This sample carries around 69,000 distinct CDR3 sequences, around 27% of them seen once, and the ten largest clones take 59%. Germline CDR1 and CDR2: SGHRS and YFSETQ. The CDR3 is 16 residues long. J lost 2 bases, V lost 5 bases, and 9 bases had no gene match. With regard to this clonotype: Its antigen is unknown.

The sequence came from a human donor in good health (CMV status not recorded). Some clones in this sample may be carry-over from other donors' samples. The material sequenced was CD8+ T cells from cultured PBMCs, taken from culture after CMV antigen stimulation. The chain joins TRBV5-1 to TRBJ2-5; TRBD1 matches at 10 bases. The CDR3 DNA reads as TGCGCCAGCAGAAGTCGGGACAGGGGCCAGCAAGAGACCCAGTACTTC. Translating gives CASRSRDRGQQETQYF.